This TCR beta chain was recovered during a study of blood T cell repertoires in COVID-19. Sequencing used immunoSEQ multiplex PCR; TCRdb keeps in-frame clones, though not all of them. The repertoire holds approximately 310,000 clones, with roughly 86% as singletons. This clone was counted ten times or more. Other DNA sequences in this specimen translate into the identical CDR3. The CDR3 loop spans 13 amino acids. V dropped 5 bases and J dropped 4; count of bases not matched to a gene: 2. Per the germline V gene, CDR1 is LNHNV and CDR2 is YYDKDF (reference sequence). The chain recombines TRBV15 with TRBJ1-2; 9 nucleotides line up with TRBD1. This receptor was obtained from a woman aged 45 to 65 who had recovered from COVID-19. The sequenced sample was peripheral blood. For the CDR3, the DNA is TGTGCCACCAGCCGGGACAGGGTCTATGGCTACACCTTC. Translated: CATSRDRVYGYTF.